Listed below are T cell receptor beta chains from one sample, sequenced in a study of T cell repertoires in cytomegalovirus infection. TCRdb analysed the reads with MiXCR anew, one entry per CDR3 protein. The data contain around 260,000 distinct CDR3 sequences, 25% of them singletons. The sample comprised PBMCs. These receptors all come from a human donor in good health (CMV status not recorded). Some clones in this sample may be carry-over from other donors' samples. CDR3s include the opening cysteine and the closing phenylalanine or tryptophan.

J	V	CDR3
TRBJ1-1	TRBV7-2	CASSLFGENTEAFF
TRBJ2-1	TRBV13	CASKPRSAVSEQFF
TRBJ2-1	TRBV28	CASSSWEGYSGGATNEQFF
TRBJ2-2	TRBV7-6	CASSLKRGTGELFF
TRBJ1-2	TRBV7-2	CASSYYGQANYGYTF
TRBJ2-7	TRBV20-1	CSAPGGGEQYF
TRBJ2-7	TRBV6-2/TRBV6-3	CASSYLAGHGSYEQYF
TRBJ2-3	TRBV7-2	CASSLGLDTQYF
TRBJ1-3	TRBV28	CASSLLIGGNSGNTIYF
TRBJ2-5	TRBV7-2	CASSLQGGGGWTQETQYF
TRBJ2-7	TRBV20-1	CSAPDSGRAYEQYF
TRBJ2-5	TRBV20-1	CSAIRAGQETQYF
TRBJ2-5	TRBV20-1	CSANFLNQETQYF
TRBJ1-6	TRBV2	CATWTALNSPLHF
TRBJ1-1	TRBV7-2	CASSSDGADTEAFF